Below are 30 T cell receptor beta chains sequenced from a single sample in a study of blood T cell repertoires in COVID-19. TCRdb's copy holds only in-frame clones and misses some; the assay was immunoSEQ multiplex PCR. The sample carries some 390,000 clones, around 89% recorded once. Material for sequencing was peripheral blood. The receptors were gathered from a woman aged 40-49 years with COVID-19, enrolled during active disease.

This chain connects TRBV6-1 to TRBJ1-3; D unresolved. CDR3 length equals 16 residues. Germline CDR1 reads MNHNS; CDR2 reads SASEGT. V lost 3 bases and J lost 0, with 12 bases in between. The DNA of the CDR3 is TGTGCCAGCAGTGACATCGCGGCAGACTCTGGAAACACCATATATTTT. It yields the protein CASSDIAADSGNTIYF.

The chain carries TRBV7-9 and TRBJ1-4; 9 nucleotides line up with TRBD1. CDR3 size: 15 residues. Trimming at V came to 1 base and at J to 5 bases, leaving 2 bases not matched to a gene. The germline CDR1 and CDR2 sequences are SEHNR and FQNEAQ (reference sequence). The CDR3 here is CASSLGGQGNEKLFF. CDR3 DNA sequence: TGTGCCAGCAGCTTAGGGGGACAGGGAAATGAAAAACTGTTTTTT.

This chain uses TRBV9 with TRBJ2-7, with 10 positions matching TRBD1. Unmatched junction bases numbered 8, after V lost 0 bases and J lost 2 bases. This CDR3 comprises 17 residues. Germline V gene sequence: CDR1 SGDLS, CDR2 YYNGEE. The CDR3 loop is CASSVVEWDRGPYEQYF. DNA of the CDR3: TGTGCCAGCAGCGTAGTCGAGTGGGACAGGGGACCCTACGAGCAGTACTTC.

The J gene is TRBJ2-7, the V gene TRBV27, with TRBD2 identical over 14 bases. Per germline, CDR1 MNHEY and CDR2 SMNVEV (reference sequence). The CDR3 runs 17 residues. V was clipped by 3 bases and J by 4 bases; unmatched bases: 8. DNA of the CDR3: TGTGCCAGCAGTTTTGGGACTAGCGGGAGATTGGGGTACGAGCAGTACTTC. Its protein is CASSFGTSGRLGYEQYF.

The gene calls are TRBV6-2 or TRBV6-3 and TRBJ1-2; no reliable D call. V was pared by 3 bases and J by 12 bases, with 14 bases between. This CDR3 comprises 12 residues. Germline CDR1 MNHEY, CDR2 SVGEGT. The CDR3 bases are TGTGCCAGCAGTTATACGACCGGAGCTGACACCTTC. Translating gives CASSYTTGADTF.

A word on this clone: The sample carries other DNA sequences with the same CDR3. V gene TRBV5-1 combines with J gene TRBJ1-4; D is unclear. This CDR3 has 14 residues. CDR1 and CDR2 (germline): SGHRS, YFSETQ. The germline V and J ends were trimmed by 0 bases and 5 bases, with 8 bases remaining between them. The CDR3 loop reads CASSLEGRNEKLFF. As DNA, the CDR3 is TGCGCCAGCAGCTTGGAAGGGAGGAATGAAAAACTGTTTTTT.

The gene calls are TRBV24-1 and TRBJ2-1, with D perhaps TRBD2 (6 bases). V shed 5 bases and J shed 11 bases, with 12 bases lying between them. The CDR3 covers 12 residues. The germline gives CDR1 KGHDR, CDR2 SFDVKD. CDR3: CATSAPAGQQFF. In DNA, the CDR3 is TGTGCCACCAGTGCCCCGGCGGGGCAGCAGTTCTTC.

The V call is TRBV6-5, the J call TRBJ2-1, with D unclear. The length of the CDR3 is 16 residues. Germline values: CDR1 MNHEY, CDR2 SVGAGI. V dropped 3 bases and J dropped 1 base, with 13 bases sitting between them. The CDR3 sequence is CASSYNRLESYNEQFF. CDR3 bases: TGTGCCAGCAGTTATAACAGATTAGAATCCTACAATGAGCAGTTCTTC.

The chain recombines TRBV28 with TRBJ1-1, with a possible D match to TRBD1 (5 bases). The CDR3 is 14 residues long. The ends were cut back, 7 bases at V and 2 bases at J, with 14 bases in the middle. Looked up from germline, CDR1 is MDHEN and CDR2 is SYDVKM. The DNA of the CDR3 is TGTGCCAGCAAAGGCAGGGTAGGAAACACTGAAGCTTTCTTT. Translation gives CASKGRVGNTEAFF.

The chain links TRBV4-1 to TRBJ1-5, with 7 bases that match TRBD1. The CDR3 length is 16 residues. Germline V gives CDR1 MGHRA, CDR2 YSYEKL. V dropped 3 bases and J dropped 2; count of bases not matched to a gene: 7. CDR3 sequence reads: CASSHGDRVGNQPQHF. In nucleotides, the CDR3 is TGCGCCAGCAGCCACGGTGACAGGGTCGGCAATCAGCCCCAGCATTTT.

The CDR3: CASSPTGEGGQPQHF. The CDR3 DNA reads as TGTGCCAGCAGCCCGACGGGGGAGGGGGGTCAGCCCCAGCATTTT. This chain connects TRBV6-6 to TRBJ1-5, with D perhaps TRBD1 (6 bases). Germline V gene lookup returns CDR1 MNHNY and CDR2 SVGAGI (reference sequence). The germline V and J ends were trimmed by 6 bases and 6 bases, with 18 bases remaining between them. The CDR3 covers 15 residues.

The chain has TRBV11-1 and TRBJ2-2, with D unresolved. Trimming took off 7 bases at V and 3 bases at J, with 9 bases between the two ends. The germline V gene has CDR1 SGHAT and CDR2 FQDESV (reference sequence). CDR3 length equals 13 residues. CDR3 bases: TGTGCCAGCACCCCACGGTACACCGGGGAGCTGTTTTTT. Amino acid sequence: CASTPRYTGELFF.

The rearrangement links TRBV7-2 to TRBJ2-1; D not resolved. CDR1 is SGHTA, CDR2 FQGNSA, per germline. This CDR3 has 12 amino acids. V gave up 5 bases and J gave up 3 bases, with 5 bases separating them. The CDR3 DNA is TGTGCCAGCAGCCCTAGCTACAATGAGCAGTTCTTC. Protein: CASSPSYNEQFF.

The V call is TRBV30, the J call TRBJ2-5; 7 nucleotides align to TRBD2. V trimming: 5 bases; J trimming: 5 bases; junction bases outside the gene matches: 5. The germline gives CDR1 GTSNPN, CDR2 SVGIG (reference sequence). This CDR3 spans 12 amino acids. Written as DNA, the CDR3 is TGTGCCTGGGCGGGAGCTGGTGAGACCCAGTACTTC. Its protein is CAWAGAGETQYF.

The gene calls are TRBV5-5 and TRBJ2-1, with 8 bases matching TRBD1. CDR3 size: 13 residues. Germline V gene lookup returns CDR1 SGHKS and CDR2 YYEKEE (reference sequence). V shed 5 bases, J shed 9 bases, and the junction held 7 bases outside the gene matches. Here the CDR3 DNA reads TGTGCCAGCAGGGACAGGGTCTGGACTGAGCAGTTCTTC. This gives the protein CASRDRVWTEQFF.

V gene TRBV5-1 combines with J gene TRBJ2-7, with D possibly matching TRBD1 (6 bases). V was trimmed by 4 bases and J by 2 bases, leaving 16 bases between them. The CDR3 covers 15 residues. Germline V gives CDR1 SGHRS, CDR2 YFSETQ. CDR3 in DNA: TGCGCCAGCAGCGTCATCGCCTCAGGGGCCTACGAGCAGTACTTC. It codes for CASSVIASGAYEQYF.

V gene TRBV28 combines with J gene TRBJ2-3; TRBD2 aligns across 13 bases. The CDR3 is 20 amino acids. Losses at the gene ends were 6 bases for V and 2 bases for J; bases not matched to a gene: 17. Germline CDR1 MDHEN, CDR2 SYDVKM. The CDR3 DNA reads as TGTGCCAGCAGCCCTGCGGGGACTAGCGGGGCCCTATTAATCACAGATACGCAGTATTTT. Encoded protein: CASSPAGTSGALLITDTQYF.

The chain combines TRBV30 with TRBJ2-7; 7 bases map to TRBD2. Trimming cost V 6 bases and J 5 bases; bases outside gene matches: 10. The CDR3 loop spans 13 amino acids. Per the germline V gene, CDR1 is GTSNPN and CDR2 is SVGIG (reference sequence). The CDR3, as DNA: TGTGCCTGCACTTCTAGCGGTAGCCACGAGCAGTACTTC. It translates to CACTSSGSHEQYF. The complete variable domain, with remaining parts taken from reference TRBV30 and TRBJ2-7, reads SQTIHQWPATLVQPVGSPLSLECTVEGTSNPNLYWYRQAAGRGLQLLFYSVGIGQISSEVPQNLSASRPQDRQFILSSKKLLLSDSGFYLCACTSSGSHEQYFGPGTRLTVT.

This clone came up once. The chain combines TRBV5-6 with TRBJ2-5, with a weak D call TRBD2 (6 bases). In germline, CDR1 is SGHDT, CDR2 YYEEEE. V was pared by 4 bases and J by 1 base, with 11 bases between. The CDR3 spans 14 residues. The CDR3 nucleotides are TGTGCCAGCAGCGCGGGACTCCTCCAAGAGACCCAGTACTTC. It translates to CASSAGLLQETQYF.

The chain recombines TRBV3-1 (or the pseudogene TRBV3-2) with TRBJ1-5; perhaps TRBD1 as D (6 bases). The V end was cut by 4 bases, the J end by 8 bases, with 18 bases between. The CDR3 contains 15 residues. CDR1 and CDR2 (germline): LGHDT, YNNKEL (reference sequence). The CDR3 DNA sequence: TGTGCCAGCAGCCTCACCCCGGACAGTAACAAGCCCCAGCATTTT. It specifies CASSLTPDSNKPQHF.

The chain recombines TRBV28 with TRBJ1-1; 8 nucleotides match TRBD1. The ends lost 6 bases at V and 4 bases at J; junction bases unmatched: 10. The germline gives CDR1 MDHEN, CDR2 SYDVKM. This CDR3 region has 15 residues. The CDR3 is CASRRPTGGGTEAFF. The CDR3 region has the DNA TGTGCCAGCAGACGACCTACAGGGGGTGGCACTGAAGCTTTCTTT.

The V call is TRBV5-1, the J call TRBJ1-6, with D hard to call. CDR3 length equals 16 residues. V lost 0 bases, J lost 6 bases, and 13 bases lay in between. Germline-derived CDR1 and CDR2 are SGHRS and YFSETQ. The CDR3 region has the DNA TGCGCCAGCAGCTTGGGCAGGCCAACTTCTAATTCACCCCTCCACTTT. It codes for CASSLGRPTSNSPLHF.

V gene TRBV19 combines with J gene TRBJ2-7, with D possibly matching TRBD1 (7 bases). V dropped 5 bases and J dropped 2 bases, with 13 bases sitting between them. CDR1 is LNHDA, CDR2 SQIVND, per germline (reference sequence). The CDR3 loop spans 14 amino acids. CDR3 region: CASSSGRGAYEQYF. The CDR3 nucleotides read TGTGCCAGTAGTTCAGGCAGGGGGGCCTACGAGCAGTACTTC.

This chain joins TRBV10-3 and TRBJ1-1; 12 bases are shared with TRBD1. Germline-derived CDR1 and CDR2 are ENHRY and SYGVKD. V was pared by 0 bases and J by 10 bases, with 12 bases of the junction left unmatched. CDR3 length: 17 residues. Here the CDR3 DNA reads TGTGCCATCAGTGAGTCGAGGGGACAGGGGGCGCGAACAGGAGCTTTCTTT. It encodes CAISESRGQGARTGAFF.

The chain combines TRBV11-3 with TRBJ1-1; the match to TRBD1 covers 7 bases. CDR1 is SGHNT, CDR2 YENEEA, per germline. Trimming removed 1 base from V and 1 base from J; junction bases left unmatched: 6. This CDR3 is 16 amino acids long. CDR3 region: CASSLGTGEPNTEAFF. The CDR3 coding sequence is TGTGCCAGCAGCTTAGGAACAGGGGAACCGAACACTGAAGCTTTCTTT.

The chain couples TRBV19 to TRBJ1-5; D is possibly TRBD1 (6 bases). Germline assignment: CDR1 LNHDA and CDR2 SQIVND (reference sequence). The length of the CDR3 is 15 residues. Trimming pared 4 bases from V and 5 bases from J, leaving 15 bases between. In DNA, the CDR3 is TGTGCCAGTAGTAGAAAACGGGACACTTATCAGCCCCAGCATTTT. Translation gives CASSRKRDTYQPQHF.

The chain carries TRBV28 and TRBJ1-3, with D unresolved. Trimming left V 3 bases short and J 0 bases short, with 6 bases between. CDR3 length: 14 residues. Germline CDR1 is MDHEN and CDR2 is SYDVKM. CDR3 amino acids: CASSFLSSGNTIYF. CDR3 sequence (DNA): TGTGCCAGCAGTTTCCTTAGCTCTGGAAACACCATATATTTT.

Here the CDR3 reads CSASSVNYEQYF. DNA for the CDR3: TGCAGTGCTAGTAGCGTAAACTACGAGCAGTACTTC. The chain uses TRBV20-1 and TRBJ2-7; tentative D call: TRBD2 (5 bases). The length of the CDR3 is 12 residues. CDR1 and CDR2 from the germline V gene are DFQATT and SNEGSKA (reference sequence). V was trimmed by 3 bases and J by 3 bases, leaving 9 bases between them.

The rearrangement joins TRBV27 to TRBJ1-3, with no clear D. The CDR3 is 14 amino acids. The germline V and J ends were trimmed by 3 bases and 6 bases, with 12 bases remaining between them. CDR1 and CDR2 from the germline V gene are MNHEY and SMNVEV (reference sequence). The CDR3: CASSFQSGSNTIYF. For the CDR3, the DNA is TGTGCCAGCAGTTTCCAGTCGGGGTCAAACACCATATATTTT.

The chain employs TRBV7-2 and TRBJ2-5; the match to TRBD1 covers 8 bases. Germline CDR1 is SGHTA and CDR2 is FQGNSA. This CDR3 contains 17 residues. V was clipped by 1 base and J by 4 bases; unmatched bases: 11. The CDR3 nucleotides read TGTGCCAGCAGCTTAGGGTCAGGGGGCGAGGGGGGAGAGACCCAGTACTTC. It yields the protein CASSLGSGGEGGETQYF.